This entry is about one T cell receptor beta chain. Its antigen target is currently unknown. No base-level quality is on record; no much larger clone is a single base apart. The immunoSEQ Assay, a bias-controlled multiplex PCR, was used to amplify TCRbeta CDR3 regions from genomic DNA. The authors' analysis ran thus. Within the assay, amplification of reference gene primers was used to estimate how many nucleated cells each sample contained. To quantify the absolute abundance of each unique TCRbeta CDR3 rearrangement, sequence reads were collapsed and filtered. Productive Simpson clonality was computed per sample as the square root of Simpson's diversity index over productive rearrangements. Entries here come from immuneACCESS through TCRdb and include only in-frame sequences with V and J called. Some clones fail to appear in such tables; in the studies checked, an unresolved V gene covers under half of the shortfall, and the cause of the remainder is unknown. D and trimming were read from the DNA, whereas the V and J calls and clone size are those reported in that table. The sample yields hundreds of thousands of clones; more than 85% were counted once. Clones ranked in the top ten supply about 1.6% of the sample.

The sample belongs to a study of blood T cell repertoires in COVID-19 (dated by TCRdb to 2018 to 2021). Notes on the research overall: Samples from collaborators originated in the United States, Italy and Spain and spanned both the acute and convalescent phases of COVID-19. The prospective study material was composed of cDNA or gDNA derived from T cells, B-cell-depleted T cells, or PBMCs. Deeply sampled blood TCRbeta repertoires from subjects exposed to, actively infected with, or recovered from COVID-19 were included in the dataset. The repertoires were released in a freely available public database meant as a resource for research on the immune response to SARS-CoV-2. Samples came from the ongoing ImmuneRACE study (first 160 participants) plus 1,254 subjects from 6 global collaborators. A de-identified subject ID, COVID-19 status, age in years and sex were almost always included in the sample metadata. HLA class I and class II types, where available, came from metadata supplied by the sample provider rather than from assay-based typing.

The investigation overall reported the following: How much clinical and demographic metadata was included differed by source and by participant, and the metadata was provided uncurated.

Including the terminal cysteine and phenylalanine, the CDR3 comprises 16 residues. The read is trimmed to its CDR3 DNA, 48 bases read in frame from base 1. V and J are truncated by 5 bases and 0 bases respectively, leaving an intervening sequence of 14 bases. Per the germline V gene, KGHSH is the CDR1 and LQKENI is the CDR2. Enrolling through a virtual design, the prospective study's participants ranged in age from roughly 18 to 95 years and lived across roughly 24 United States geographic areas. To assign participants to cohorts, the prospective study relied on clinical history that participants themselves reported in a screening survey and a study questionnaire. Recovered participants in ImmuneRACE Cohort 3 were defined as having two consecutive negative NP/OP PCR tests, clearance from a healthcare professional, or resolution of symptoms. Mobile phlebotomists in the prospective study collected whole blood, serum and a nasopharyngeal or oropharyngeal swab from every participant. Prospective study participants could optionally give additional blood draws and questionnaires over a 2-month period. Before DNA extraction, prospective study blood samples were shipped either frozen or at room temperature.

Sequencing was performed on PBMCs or T cells enriched from blood (not recorded which). The chain is encoded by TRBV18 joined to TRBJ1-3; a tentative D match to TRBD1 spans 6 bases. The receptor was isolated from a woman aged 50 to 65 who had recovered from COVID-19. The DNA sequence is given as TGTGCCAGCTCAGCACAGCAGGGGAACTCTGGAAACACCATATATTTT. The encoded protein is CASSAQQGNSGNTIYF.